Sequencing of this T cell receptor (beta chain) was carried out in a study of blood T cell repertoires in COVID-19. Turning to the study itself: The cDNA or gDNA used as material had been derived from T cells, B-cell-depleted T cells, or PBMCs.

With 0 bases removed from V and 4 bases from J, the gap between germline ends came to 12 bases. Germline-derived CDR1 and CDR2 are MNHNY and SVGAGI (reference sequence). The CDR3 is made up of 15 amino acids. Under the authors' procedure: By means of reference gene primer amplification, nucleated cell counts were estimated. Sequencing was performed with immunoSEQ multiplex PCR; in TCRdb, only in-frame clones are kept and a portion is missing. That table supplies the V and J calls and clone size; D and trimming were determined from the DNA. This repertoire shows 650,000 to 800,000 clones, about 87% found once; its top ten account for 0.2% to 0.3%.

The V call is TRBV6-6, the J call TRBJ1-2; tentative D call: TRBD1 (6 bases). Material for sequencing was peripheral blood. This TCR derives from a woman aged 18-30 years with acute or convalescent COVID-19. The CDR3 nucleotides read TGTGCCAGCAGTTACTCGCGGACAGAGACCTATGGCTACACCTTC. It codes for CASSYSRTETYGYTF.